The entry that follows covers one TCR beta chain sequence. Which cohort a participant joined came from the clinical history participants gave. Either two negative PCRs, clearance, or symptom resolution qualified Cohort 3 donors as recovered. These data come from a study of blood T cell repertoires in COVID-19. The wider study: In each case, the material was cDNA or gDNA derived from T cells, B-cell-depleted T cells, or PBMCs.

The CDR3 loop spans 19 amino acids. In the original analysis: Estimated nucleated cell counts came from reference gene primer amplification. Measured with immunoSEQ multiplex PCR; TCRdb has only the in-frame clones, and not every one. D and trimming were read from the DNA, whereas the V and J calls and clone size are those reported in that table. Of 150,000 to 200,000 clones listed, over 75% are singletons. The sequence was collected from a woman under 30 who had recovered from COVID-19. Sequenced: PBMCs or T cells enriched from blood (not recorded which). The chain carries TRBV21-1 and TRBJ1-5; TRBD1 is the table's D call and was not checked against the DNA. TRBV21-1 is given as a pseudogene. CDR3 bases: TGTGCCAGCAGCAAAATGGGGTGGGGGACATTATTGCCCGGTCAGCCCCAGCATTTT. Its protein product is CASSKMGWGTLLPGQPQHF.